Each of the 9 T cell receptor beta chains below was sequenced from the same sample in a study of shared clonotypes between healthy human individuals. Terminally differentiated effector memory CD45RA+ cells were left out of the naive CD8 fraction, which was CD45RO-negative and positively selected for CCR7. Generated by immunoSEQ multiplex PCR, the TCRdb table keeps only in-frame clones and is missing some. The sample contains around 2.1 million clones, about 93% of which appear only once. Source material: naive CD8+ T cells from PBMCs. These receptors all come from a man in his late teens or twenties in good health. Some clones in this sample may be carry-over from other donors' samples.

The chain uses TRBV9 and TRBJ2-1; TRBD2 matches 10 bases. Germline CDR1 and CDR2: SGDLS and YYNGEE. The CDR3 extends over 17 amino acids. The V and J ends lost 6 bases and 4 bases, in that order; junction bases with no gene match: 13. The DNA of the CDR3 is TGTGCCAGCACCGACTCGGTGGAGCGGGAGGGATACAATGAGCAGTTCTTC. Translated, it gives CASTDSVEREGYNEQFF.

The chain carries TRBV14 and TRBJ2-5; no definite D call. The CDR3 runs 12 residues. V shed 5 bases and J shed 4 bases, with 8 bases lying between them. In germline, CDR1 is SGHDN, CDR2 FVKESK. CDR3 bases: TGTGCCAGCAGCGCACCCCGAGAGACCCAGTACTTC. It codes for CASSAPRETQYF.

The chain has TRBV2 and TRBJ2-7; D not certain. Trimming took off 8 bases at V and 3 bases at J, with 14 bases between the two ends. The CDR3 is made up of 13 amino acids. Germline CDR1 reads SNHLY; CDR2 reads FYNNEI. The chain's CDR3 is CASEADADYEQYF. The DNA for the CDR3 is TGTGCCAGCGAGGCCGATGCCGACTACGAGCAGTACTTC.

This clone was seen a single time. This sequence joins TRBV5-6 and TRBJ1-2; 7 positions match TRBD1. The germline CDR1 and CDR2 sequences are SGHDT and YYEEEE. The CDR3 runs to 13 residues. The junction had 0 bases not matched to a gene; V was cut back by 1 base and J by 3 bases. CDR3: CASSLTGDYGYTF. The CDR3 DNA reads TGTGCCAGCAGCTTGACAGGGGACTATGGCTACACCTTC.

V usage is TRBV19 and J usage is TRBJ1-5; D unresolved. Germline values: CDR1 LNHDA, CDR2 SQIVND (reference sequence). V lost 3 bases, J lost 5 bases, and 14 bases lay in between. CDR3 size: 15 residues. The CDR3: CASSIFVDTHQPQHF. CDR3 sequence (DNA): TGTGCCAGTAGTATTTTCGTTGACACTCATCAGCCCCAGCATTTT.

This sequence joins TRBV27 and TRBJ2-7; TRBD1 aligns across 8 bases. The CDR3 totals 15 residues. CDR1 is MNHEY, CDR2 SMNVEV, per germline (reference sequence). After removal of 4 bases from V and 2 bases from J, the junction contained 7 bases not matched to a gene. CDR3 in amino acids: CASSSTGQEAYEQYF. As DNA, the CDR3 is TGTGCCAGCAGTTCAACGGGACAGGAGGCCTACGAGCAGTACTTC.

The chain uses TRBV27 and TRBJ2-7; D is undetermined. V shed 6 bases and J shed 10 bases, with 19 bases lying between them. This CDR3 spans 13 amino acids. Looked up from germline, CDR1 is MNHEY and CDR2 is SMNVEV (reference sequence). CDR3: CASSRRPGTHQYF. Here the CDR3 DNA reads TGTGCCAGCAGCCGTCGACCGGGCACCCATCAGTACTTC.

A single count supports this clone. The chain is built from TRBV27 and TRBJ2-7; TRBD1 might be the D (5 bases). Trimming shortened V by 5 bases and J by 4 bases, and 12 bases separated the two germline ends. CDR1 is MNHEY and CDR2 is SMNVEV in the germline V gene (reference sequence). The CDR3 contains 13 residues. The CDR3 DNA reads as TGTGCCAGCAGTAAATTACAGGTTTACGAGCAGTACTTC. It specifies CASSKLQVYEQYF.

This chain uses TRBV27 with TRBJ1-4; D is perhaps TRBD1 (5 bases). The V end lost 3 bases, the J end lost 7 bases, and 18 bases lay between the germline ends. This CDR3 spans 16 amino acids. Germline V gene data show CDR1 as MNHEY and CDR2 as SMNVEV (reference sequence). The CDR3 reads CASSFRVTGTGEKLFF. The CDR3 DNA is TGTGCCAGCAGTTTCCGTGTCACAGGCACGGGTGAAAAACTGTTTTTT.